This TCR beta chain is drawn from a study of T-cell memory formation after mild COVID-19. This clonotype was counted between two and nine times. As yet, its antigen is unknown. This CDR3 contains 13 residues. CDR1 and CDR2 (germline): LGHNA, YSLEER. Trimming cost V 3 bases and J 3 bases, with 8 bases left between them. General observations from the study: Mostly located in CM and EM were contracting CD4+ clones, with contracting CD8+ clones located in EMRA.

Constant-segment-primed 5'RACE gave TCR alpha and TCR beta cDNA libraries with sample barcodes and UMIs. MiXCR, applied by TCRdb to the 5' RACE reads, yields one record per CDR3 protein. The sample yields just under 550,000 distinct CDR3 sequences, 20% seen once. Sequencing was performed on PBMCs or a T cell subset sorted from them (not recorded which). This sequence joins TRBV4-3 and TRBJ1-2, with D possibly TRBD1 on 5 matching bases. The source of this sequence is an adult woman who had mild COVID-19 (a few samples of this study predate the infection). Cell type and time point are not known. The CDR3 nucleotides read TGCGCCAGCAGCCAGGGGACGGACTATGGCTACACCTTC. Its translation: CASSQGTDYGYTF.